These 11 T cell receptor beta chains were all obtained from the same sample, sequenced in a study of T cells expressing NK-cell markers. TCRdb processed the 5' RACE reads again and assigns one entry to each CDR3 protein, with no DNA. This sample carries about 460,000 distinct CDR3 sequences, with more than 1.4% going to the ten biggest clones. Source material: blood T cells: a sorted CD56 or NKG2C T cell subset, CD4+ or CD8+ T cells, or bulk PBMC T cells (not recorded which). The source is a woman between 50 and 59 years old in good health.

V gene TRBV5-1 combines with J gene TRBJ2-1. This CDR3 contains 12 residues. Germline CDR1 SGHRS, CDR2 YFSETQ. The CDR3 here is CASSLYVSEQFF.

This chain links TRBV7-2 with TRBJ2-1; the D call of TRBD2 rests on TCRdb alone, since no DNA is present to check it. Germline V lookup: CDR1 SGHTA, CDR2 FQGNSA. The CDR3 sequence is 12 residues long. The CDR3 reads CASRTRGEEQFF.

The V and J genes are TRBV11-3 and TRBJ1-1; with no DNA, the TCRdb D assignment of TRBD1 cannot be verified. The germline V gene has CDR1 SGHNT and CDR2 YENEEA. The CDR3 totals 12 residues. The CDR3 loop reads CASSTRQGEAFF.

The J gene is TRBJ2-1, the V gene TRBV20-1; TCRdb calls TRBD2, which cannot be checked without DNA. CDR1 and CDR2 from the germline V gene are DFQATT and SNEGSKA (reference sequence). This CDR3 spans 17 amino acids. The CDR3 loop is CSARDPKGAGGYNEQFF.

The chain carries TRBV5-1 and TRBJ2-5. CDR1 SGHRS and CDR2 YFSETQ come from the germline V gene. CDR3 length: 13 amino acids. The CDR3 spells CASRKERRETQYF.

The rearrangement uses TRBV5-1 and TRBJ2-2. This CDR3 has 14 amino acids. Germline V gene sequence: CDR1 SGHRS, CDR2 YFSETQ. The CDR3 sequence: CASSFDPQPGELFF.

The chain links TRBV5-1 to TRBJ1-2; TCRdb indicates TRBD1, and absent DNA this call remains unverified. Germline lookup yields CDR1 SGHRS and CDR2 YFSETQ. The CDR3 has 15 residues. The CDR3 is CASSRSAGASYGYTF.

J is TRBJ1-5 and V is TRBV7-8; TCRdb returns TRBD1, unconfirmable since there is no DNA. Germline lookup yields CDR1 SGHVS and CDR2 FQNEAQ. The CDR3 is made up of 15 amino acids. CDR3 loop: CASSLARTGNQPQHF.

The CDR3 loop is CASSGRTGPLSGANVLTF. The rearrangement uses TRBV11-2 and TRBJ2-6; the TCRdb call, TRBD1, lacks DNA for checking. The CDR3 is 18 residues long. Germline loops: CDR1 SGHAT, CDR2 FQNNGV.

The rearrangement joins TRBV5-1 to TRBJ2-1. CDR3 length equals 16 residues. Germline V gives CDR1 SGHRS, CDR2 YFSETQ. CDR3: CASSLGVGVSTNKQFF.

This chain joins TRBV7-2 and TRBJ1-2; TCRdb indicates TRBD1, and absent DNA this call remains unverified. The CDR3 totals 12 residues. Looked up from germline, CDR1 is SGHTA and CDR2 is FQGNSA. CDR3 amino acids: CASRGRPGGYTF.